This entry is about one T cell receptor beta chain. Some clones are missing from TCRdb's copy, which holds only in-frame ones; the method was immunoSEQ multiplex PCR. The sample holds approximately 65,000 clones, 80% to 95% seen once. The entry originates in a study of cytomegalovirus exposure and HLA in healthy donors. The CDR3 contains 16 residues. CDR1 and CDR2 from the germline V gene are SEHNR and FQNEAQ (reference sequence). V lost 4 bases to trimming and J lost 7 bases; unmatched junction nucleotides: 11. The chain employs TRBV7-9 and TRBJ2-2; 8 bases match TRBD2. This TCR was recovered from a man between 18 and 29 years old in good health and CMV-seropositive. The material sequenced was PBMCs. CDR3 protein: CASSWPGLVGSGELFF. DNA of the CDR3: TGTGCCAGCAGCTGGCCGGGACTAGTCGGCAGCGGGGAGCTGTTTTTT.